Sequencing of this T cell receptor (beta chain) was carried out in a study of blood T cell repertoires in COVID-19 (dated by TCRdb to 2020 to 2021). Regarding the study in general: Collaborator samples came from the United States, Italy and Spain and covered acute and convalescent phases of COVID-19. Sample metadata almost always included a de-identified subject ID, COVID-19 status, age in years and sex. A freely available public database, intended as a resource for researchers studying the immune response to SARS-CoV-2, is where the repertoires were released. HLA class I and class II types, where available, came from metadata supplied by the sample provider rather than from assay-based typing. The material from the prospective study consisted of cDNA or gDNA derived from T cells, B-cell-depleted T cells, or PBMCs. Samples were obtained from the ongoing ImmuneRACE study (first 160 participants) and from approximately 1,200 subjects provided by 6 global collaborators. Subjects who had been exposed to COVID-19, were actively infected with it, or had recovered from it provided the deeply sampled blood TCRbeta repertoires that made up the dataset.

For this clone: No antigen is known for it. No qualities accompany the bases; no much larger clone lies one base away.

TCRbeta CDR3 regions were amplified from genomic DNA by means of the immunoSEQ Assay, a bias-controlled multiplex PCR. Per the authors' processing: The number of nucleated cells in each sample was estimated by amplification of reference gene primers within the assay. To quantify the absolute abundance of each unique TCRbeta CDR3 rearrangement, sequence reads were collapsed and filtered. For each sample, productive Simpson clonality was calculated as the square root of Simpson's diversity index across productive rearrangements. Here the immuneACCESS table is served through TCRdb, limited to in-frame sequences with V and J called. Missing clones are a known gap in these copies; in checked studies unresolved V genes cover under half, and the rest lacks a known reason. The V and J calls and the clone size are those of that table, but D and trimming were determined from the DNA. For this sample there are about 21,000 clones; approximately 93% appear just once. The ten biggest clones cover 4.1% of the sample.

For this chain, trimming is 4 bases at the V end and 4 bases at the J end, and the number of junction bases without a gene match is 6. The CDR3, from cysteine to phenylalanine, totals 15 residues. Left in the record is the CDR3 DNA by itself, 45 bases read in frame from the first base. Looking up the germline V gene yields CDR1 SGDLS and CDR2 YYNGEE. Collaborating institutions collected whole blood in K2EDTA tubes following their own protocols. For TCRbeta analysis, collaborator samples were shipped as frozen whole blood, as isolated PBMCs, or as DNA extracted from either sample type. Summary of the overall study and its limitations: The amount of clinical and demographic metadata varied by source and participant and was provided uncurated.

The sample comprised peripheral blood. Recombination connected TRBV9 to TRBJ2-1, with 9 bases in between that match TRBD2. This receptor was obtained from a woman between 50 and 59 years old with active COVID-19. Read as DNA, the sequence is TGTGCCAGCAGCCAACTAGCGGGCCTATACAATGAGCAGTTCTTC. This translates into CASSQLAGLYNEQFF. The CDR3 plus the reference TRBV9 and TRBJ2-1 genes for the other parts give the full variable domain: DSGVTQTPKHLITATGQRVTLRCSPRSGDLSVYWYQQSLDQGLQFLIQYYNGEERAKGNILERFSAQQFPDLHSELNLSSLELGDSALYFCASSQLAGLYNEQFFGPGTRLTVL.